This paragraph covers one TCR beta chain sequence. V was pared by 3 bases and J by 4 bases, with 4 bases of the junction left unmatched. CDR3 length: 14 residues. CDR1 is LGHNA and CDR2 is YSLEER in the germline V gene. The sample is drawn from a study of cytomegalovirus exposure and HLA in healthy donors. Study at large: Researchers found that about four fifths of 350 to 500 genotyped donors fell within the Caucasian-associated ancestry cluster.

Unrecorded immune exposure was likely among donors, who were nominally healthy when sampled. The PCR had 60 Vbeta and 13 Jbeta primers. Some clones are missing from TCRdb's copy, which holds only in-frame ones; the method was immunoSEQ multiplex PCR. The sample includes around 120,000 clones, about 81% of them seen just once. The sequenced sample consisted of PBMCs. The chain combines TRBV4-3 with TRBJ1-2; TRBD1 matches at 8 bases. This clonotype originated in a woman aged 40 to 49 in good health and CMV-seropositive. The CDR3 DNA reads TGCGCCAGCAGCCAGGGGACAGGAAGCTATGGCTACACCTTC. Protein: CASSQGTGSYGYTF.